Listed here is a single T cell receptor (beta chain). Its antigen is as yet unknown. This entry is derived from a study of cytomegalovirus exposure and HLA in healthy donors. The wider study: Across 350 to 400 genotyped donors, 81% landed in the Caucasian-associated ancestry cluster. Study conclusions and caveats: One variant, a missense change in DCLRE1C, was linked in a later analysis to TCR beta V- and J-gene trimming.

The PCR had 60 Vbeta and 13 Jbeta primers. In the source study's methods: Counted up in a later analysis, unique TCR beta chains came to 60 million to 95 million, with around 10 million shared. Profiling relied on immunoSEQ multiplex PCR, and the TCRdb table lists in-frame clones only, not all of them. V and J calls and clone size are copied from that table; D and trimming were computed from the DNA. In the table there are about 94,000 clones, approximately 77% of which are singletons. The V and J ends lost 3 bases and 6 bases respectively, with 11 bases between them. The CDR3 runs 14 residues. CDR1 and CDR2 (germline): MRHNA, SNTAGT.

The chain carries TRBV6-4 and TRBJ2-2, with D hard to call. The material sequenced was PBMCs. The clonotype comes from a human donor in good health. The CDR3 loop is CASSERLQAGELFF. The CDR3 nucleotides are TGTGCCAGCAGTGAAAGGTTGCAGGCCGGGGAGCTGTTTTTT.